One and the same sample provided the 12 T cell receptor beta chains below, sequenced in a study of control samples from healthy donors and cancer patients. The repertoire was sequenced with immunoSEQ multiplex PCR; TCRdb's copy has only in-frame clones and lacks some. Of approximately 100,000 clones in the sample, more than 90% are singletons; the top ten hold less than 3.5%. Sequencing input: blood. The source is a human donor in good health. The donor label of this sample is uncertain.

This clone has a single count. The chain is built from TRBV5-1 and TRBJ2-3, with TRBD2 matching 7 bases. The V and J ends lost 3 bases and 6 bases, in that order; junction bases with no gene match: 19. Germline V gene sequence: CDR1 SGHRS, CDR2 YFSETQ. This CDR3 has 18 amino acids. The CDR3 DNA reads TGCGCCAGCAGCTCAACAACAAAGCGGGGCGGCACCTTGGATACGCAGTATTTT. Its protein product is CASSSTTKRGGTLDTQYF.

J is TRBJ2-2 and V is TRBV19, with D unclear. In germline, CDR1 is LNHDA, CDR2 SQIVND (reference sequence). The CDR3 has 12 residues. V was pared by 5 bases and J by 6 bases, with 7 bases between. CDR3 loop: CASSWVSGELFF. Here the CDR3 DNA reads TGTGCCAGTAGTTGGGTTTCCGGGGAGCTGTTTTTT.

The chain joins TRBV6-2 or TRBV6-3 to TRBJ2-1; 7 positions agree with TRBD1. The CDR3 is made up of 16 amino acids. The V segment lost 2 bases and the J segment 2 bases; nucleotides outside the gene matches: 6. Germline V gene sequence: CDR1 MNHEY, CDR2 SVGEGT. CDR3 sequence reads: CASSYGGQYPYNEQFF. The CDR3 region has the DNA TGTGCCAGCAGTTACGGGGGACAGTATCCCTACAATGAGCAGTTCTTC.

V is TRBV6-5 and J is TRBJ2-7, with 12 bases lining up with TRBD2. The ends lost 7 bases at V and 7 bases at J; junction bases unmatched: 5. The CDR3 is made up of 13 amino acids. Germline CDR1 MNHEY, CDR2 SVGAGI. CDR3 in amino acids: CASMTSGGSEQYF. As DNA, the CDR3 is TGTGCCAGCATGACTAGCGGGGGTAGTGAGCAGTACTTC.

The V call is TRBV12-5, the J call TRBJ1-5; unclear D gene. V lost 1 base, J lost 5 bases, and 6 bases lay in between. This CDR3 has 13 amino acids. Germline V gene sequence: CDR1 LGHNT, CDR2 FRNRAP. CDR3 nucleotide sequence: TGTGCTAGTGGTTTGGGTGGGGATCAGCCCCAGCATTTT. Amino acids: CASGLGGDQPQHF.

This sequence joins TRBV5-4 and TRBJ2-7; 7 bases agree with TRBD1. CDR1 SGHNT and CDR2 YYREEE come from the germline V gene (reference sequence). Germline trimming cut 0 bases from V and 3 bases from J; bases unmatched to any gene: 9. The CDR3 totals 16 residues. The CDR3 protein is CASSLGYRGKFYEQYF. Written as DNA, the CDR3 is TGTGCCAGCAGCTTGGGGTACAGGGGAAAATTCTACGAGCAGTACTTC.

V and J are TRBV6-6 and TRBJ1-5, with D unclear. The CDR3 contains 13 residues. V dropped 5 bases and J dropped 7 bases, with 12 bases sitting between them. The germline CDR1 and CDR2 sequences are MNHNY and SVGAGI (reference sequence). Here the CDR3 DNA reads TGTGCCAGCAGTCGTGAGATGAACCAGCCCCAGCATTTT. Its translation: CASSREMNQPQHF.

The chain recombines TRBV2 with TRBJ1-5; 9 nucleotides agree with TRBD1. There are 13 residues in the CDR3. Germline CDR1 reads SNHLY; CDR2 reads FYNNEI. With V trimmed by 4 bases and J by 7 bases, 2 bases remained unmatched. The chain's CDR3 is CASSAGQGQPQHF. CDR3 sequence (DNA): TGTGCCAGCAGTGCGGGACAGGGCCAGCCCCAGCATTTT.

The chain couples TRBV13 to TRBJ2-1; the D is unclear. Germline V gene data show CDR1 as PRHDT and CDR2 as FYEKMQ (reference sequence). V lost 6 bases and J lost 8, with 11 bases in between. The CDR3 has 12 amino acids. The CDR3 bases are TGTGCCAGCAGTAGTAGTGTCTATGAGCAGTTCTTC. Translating it yields CASSSSVYEQFF.

V is TRBV10-1 and J is TRBJ2-7; D uncertain. The CDR3 totals 13 residues. The V end was cut by 6 bases, the J end by 9 bases, with 18 bases between. CDR1 WNHNN and CDR2 SYGVQD come from the germline V gene (reference sequence). CDR3 sequence (DNA): TGCGCCAGCAGCAGTGATAGGGAATTTCGGCAGTACGTC. It codes for CASSSDREFRQYV.

The chain recombines TRBV25-1 with TRBJ2-1, with a tentative D call TRBD2 (6 bases). CDR3 length: 16 residues. Trimming cost V 3 bases and J 7 bases, with 19 bases left between them. CDR1 and CDR2 (germline): MGHDK, SYGVNS. The CDR3 DNA reads TGTGCCAGCAGTGATTCCATCGGGGGAAAAGGGAATGAGCAGTTCTTC. Encoded protein: CASSDSIGGKGNEQFF.

The chain is built from TRBV7-2 and TRBJ1-6; 7 bases are a match to TRBD1. The V gene's germline CDR1 is SGHTA and CDR2 FQGNSA. The CDR3 contains 15 residues. Trimming cost V 2 bases and J 9 bases; bases outside gene matches: 7. The CDR3 region is CASSLRQGDSSPLHF. The CDR3 DNA sequence: TGTGCCAGCAGCTTAAGACAGGGCGACAGTTCACCCCTCCACTTT.